These 29 T cell receptor beta chains were all obtained from the same sample, sequenced in a study of response to subunit inactivated influenza vaccine. TCRdb ran MiXCR on the RT-PCR reads and lists one entry per CDR3 protein. This table holds a few hundred thousand distinct CDR3 sequences, 6% to 9% found once. This specimen consisted of PBMCs from blood, obtained 23 to 25 months after vaccination. The receptor source for this set is a man between 50 and 75 years old who received an inactivated influenza vaccine.

V is TRBV20-1 and J is TRBJ2-2; D call uncertain. The length of the CDR3 is 15 residues. Germline lookup yields CDR1 DFQATT and CDR2 SNEGSKA (reference sequence). The V gene lost 1 base and the J gene lost 0 bases, with 9 bases spanning the gap. The DNA of the CDR3 is TGCAGTGCTAGAGGCCCCCGGTCGAACACCGGGGAGCTGTTTTTT. Its protein product is CSARGPRSNTGELFF.

At least ten counts were recorded for this clonotype. The chain carries TRBV20-1 and TRBJ2-7; D remains unclear. Trimming left V 0 bases short and J 0 bases short, with 3 bases between. Germline CDR1 DFQATT, CDR2 SNEGSKA (reference sequence). The CDR3 contains 12 residues. The CDR3 protein is CSARDNSYEQYF. CDR3 coding DNA: TGCAGTGCTAGAGATAACTCCTACGAGCAGTACTTC.

There are many counts of this clonotype. V gene TRBV10-3 combines with J gene TRBJ2-2, with 11 bases that match TRBD1. The germline CDR1 and CDR2 sequences are ENHRY and SYGVKD. This CDR3 is built from 13 residues. The ends lost 6 bases at V and 6 bases at J; junction bases unmatched: 0. The CDR3 protein is CAIRGQGAGELFF. The CDR3 bases are TGTGCCATCAGGGGACAGGGGGCCGGGGAGCTGTTTTTT.

There are many counts of this clonotype. The CDR3 reads CASTTRASFQETQYF. CDR3 sequence (DNA): TGTGCCAGCACTACCCGGGCTTCCTTTCAAGAGACCCAGTACTTC. The chain joins TRBV28 to TRBJ2-5; D call uncertain. CDR1 is MDHEN and CDR2 is SYDVKM in the germline V gene. Trimming shortened V by 7 bases and J by 2 bases, and 17 bases separated the two germline ends. The CDR3 totals 15 residues.

This clonotype was seen only a few times. The chain joins TRBV10-2 to TRBJ2-1, with a weak D call TRBD2 (5 bases). V dropped 8 bases and J dropped 4 bases, with 15 bases sitting between them. Looked up from germline, CDR1 is WSHSY and CDR2 is SAAADI. The CDR3 extends over 14 amino acids. CDR3 coding DNA: TGCGCCAGCGGGCGGACTCTCACATACAATGAGCAGTTCTTC. Translating it yields CASGRTLTYNEQFF.

This clonotype was seen at least ten times. The J gene is TRBJ2-7, the V gene TRBV6-2 or TRBV6-3, with D possibly called TRBD1 or TRBD2 (6 bases each). The CDR3 is made up of 16 amino acids. The V gene lost 6 bases and the J gene lost 0 bases, with 18 bases spanning the gap. Germline CDR1 and CDR2: MNHEY and SVGEGT. The CDR3 DNA reads TGTGCCAGCAGCCAACCGGGACAAGCGGGCTCCTACGAGCAGTACTTC. It encodes CASSQPGQAGSYEQYF.

In this sample, this clonotype turned up many times. J is TRBJ2-3 and V is TRBV20-1, with TRBD2 identical over 10 bases. The germline gives CDR1 DFQATT, CDR2 SNEGSKA (reference sequence). This CDR3 contains 15 residues. The trim removed 6 bases at V and 4 bases at J, leaving 10 bases unmatched. The CDR3 coding sequence is TGCAGTGCCCCCCTTGGTAGCGGGAGGTCAGATACGCAGTATTTT. Translation gives CSAPLGSGRSDTQYF.

This clonotype came up many times. The chain carries TRBV20-1 and TRBJ1-5, with 7 bases matching TRBD1. The germline gives CDR1 DFQATT, CDR2 SNEGSKA (reference sequence). The ends lost 2 bases at V and 3 bases at J; junction bases unmatched: 4. This CDR3 region has 14 residues. The CDR3 protein is CSARRGHPNQPQHF. The CDR3 nucleotides read TGCAGTGCTAGAAGGGGGCACCCCAATCAGCCCCAGCATTTT.

This clonotype showed up many times. The V call is TRBV28, the J call TRBJ2-5; tentative D call: TRBD1 (6 bases). Germline V CDR1 and CDR2: MDHEN, SYDVKM. V was cut by 5 bases and J by 0 bases, with 22 bases left in between. CDR3 length: 18 amino acids. The CDR3 sequence is CASSTSPGTLPYQETQYF. The CDR3, as DNA: TGTGCCAGCAGTACCTCACCGGGGACACTACCCTACCAAGAGACCCAGTACTTC.

This clonotype was recorded many times. The rearrangement uses TRBV2 and TRBJ2-1, with TRBD2 as a possible D gene (6 bases). The CDR3 sequence is 15 residues long. V lost 7 bases and J lost 0, with 13 bases in between. The V gene's germline CDR1 is SNHLY and CDR2 FYNNEI. The CDR3 reads CASNRRVRSYNEQFF. CDR3 bases: TGTGCCAGCAACCGGAGGGTCCGCTCCTACAATGAGCAGTTCTTC.

The chain links TRBV11-2 to TRBJ1-5, with TRBD1 matching over 7 bases. The CDR3 loop spans 14 amino acids. Germline trimming cut 4 bases from V and 3 bases from J; bases unmatched to any gene: 3. Germline V gene sequence: CDR1 SGHAT, CDR2 FQNNGV. The CDR3 DNA reads TGTGCCAGCAGCTCGACAGGGAACAATCAGCCCCAGCATTTT. Amino acid sequence: CASSSTGNNQPQHF.

J is TRBJ1-1 and V is TRBV12-3 or TRBV12-4, with D possibly matching TRBD1 (5 bases). The V gene lost 3 bases and the J gene lost 6 bases, with 14 bases spanning the gap. The CDR3 loop spans 14 amino acids. Written as DNA, the CDR3 is TGTGCCAGCAGTTTGGAAGGGTCGGGGGCTGAAGCTTTCTTT. Translation: CASSLEGSGAEAFF.

The chain has TRBV4-2 and TRBJ2-5, with 10 bases lining up with TRBD2. Germline trimming cut 3 bases from V and 5 bases from J; bases unmatched to any gene: 9. CDR3 length: 16 residues. Germline CDR1 LGHNA, CDR2 YNFKEQ. CDR3 protein: CASSQPDSGGLETQYF. In DNA form, the CDR3 reads TGTGCCAGCAGCCAGCCGGATAGCGGGGGGCTGGAGACCCAGTACTTC.

The V and J genes are TRBV11-2 and TRBJ1-4, with D perhaps matching TRBD1 (5 bases). Germline CDR1 SGHAT, CDR2 FQNNGV. Trimming removed 9 bases at V and 2 bases at J, with 22 bases between. CDR3 size: 17 residues. CDR3 protein: CASSIGRRGWTNEKLFF. CDR3 nucleotides: TGTGCCAGTTCAATCGGAAGGCGGGGGTGGACTAATGAAAAACTGTTTTTT.

This clonotype was counted between two and nine times. CDR3 DNA sequence: TGTGCCAGCAGTTCTAAGGGGGAGGCTAATGAAAAACTGTTTTTT. Translation: CASSSKGEANEKLFF. V usage is TRBV7-9 and J usage is TRBJ1-4, with a tentative D call TRBD1 (6 bases). The CDR3 totals 15 residues. Germline CDR1 and CDR2: SEHNR and FQNEAQ (reference sequence). The V end was cut by 6 bases, the J end by 3 bases, with 14 bases between.

The chain employs TRBV7-8 and TRBJ1-1; the D is unclear. The CDR3 is 14 amino acids. Germline loops: CDR1 SGHVS, CDR2 FQNEAQ. The germline V and J ends were trimmed by 1 base and 4 bases, with 10 bases remaining between them. This chain's CDR3 is CASSLERRGTEAFF. In DNA, the CDR3 is TGTGCCAGCAGCTTAGAACGGCGGGGCACTGAAGCTTTCTTT.

This clonotype appeared once. The CDR3 DNA reads as TGTGCCAGCAGCTTACAGGGGCCCTCCGAGCAGTACTTC. Its protein is CASSLQGPSEQYF. V and J are TRBV7-9 and TRBJ2-7, with TRBD1 as a possible D gene (6 bases). CDR1 and CDR2 from the germline V gene are SEHNR and FQNEAQ (reference sequence). V dropped 2 bases and J dropped 6 bases, with 11 bases sitting between them. The CDR3 consists of 13 residues.

The chain uses TRBV19 and TRBJ2-3; no clear D gene. This CDR3 is 15 amino acids long. Deletions cut 5 bases from V and 3 bases from J, with 15 bases between. Germline loops: CDR1 LNHDA, CDR2 SQIVND (reference sequence). CDR3 bases: TGTGCCAGTAGTGTTGATCCGAGGTCTACAGATACGCAGTATTTT. This gives the protein CASSVDPRSTDTQYF.

This clonotype was observed a single time. The chain has TRBV7-8 and TRBJ1-4; D is ambiguous. Germline V gene sequence: CDR1 SGHVS, CDR2 FQNEAQ. Trimming removed 3 bases from V and 3 bases from J, with 11 bases in between. This CDR3 is 15 amino acids long. CDR3 nucleotides: TGTGCCAGCAGCTTGAACCGGGCGGCTAATGAAAAACTGTTTTTT. It yields the protein CASSLNRAANEKLFF.

This clonotype was counted a few times. The chain links TRBV20-1 to TRBJ1-1, with D possibly TRBD1 on 6 matching bases. CDR3 size: 12 residues. Trimming removed 6 bases at V and 5 bases at J, with 13 bases between. Looked up from germline, CDR1 is DFQATT and CDR2 is SNEGSKA (reference sequence). The CDR3 loop reads CSAITGLTEAFF. DNA for the CDR3: TGCAGTGCCATCACAGGGTTAACTGAAGCTTTCTTT.

The V call is TRBV2, the J call TRBJ1-2; the match to TRBD1 covers 7 bases. The CDR3 is made up of 15 amino acids. V trimming: 8 bases; J trimming: 4 bases; junction bases outside the gene matches: 13. From germline, CDR1 is SNHLY and CDR2 FYNNEI. The CDR3 sequence: CASRADRVVSYGYTF. DNA of the CDR3: TGTGCCAGCCGTGCAGACAGGGTAGTATCCTATGGCTACACCTTC.

This clonotype was detected only a few times. This chain joins TRBV5-1 and TRBJ2-1; the match to TRBD2 covers 8 bases. The CDR3 spans 16 residues. The V gene end was trimmed by 4 bases and the J gene end by 7 bases; junction bases not matched to a gene: 13. CDR1 SGHRS and CDR2 YFSETQ come from the germline V gene. CDR3 sequence reads: CASSNLPAGGGNEQFF. The CDR3 nucleotides read TGCGCCAGCAGCAACCTACCTGCGGGAGGAGGAAATGAGCAGTTCTTC.

This clonotype was seen a handful of times. CDR3 sequence reads: CASSAAGTEETQYF. CDR3 nucleotide sequence: TGTGCCAGCAGCGCGGCGGGGACAGAAGAGACCCAGTACTTC. The chain uses TRBV5-6 and TRBJ2-5, with a possible D match to TRBD1 (7 bases). Trimming removed 4 bases at V and 3 bases at J, with 13 bases between. The CDR3 runs 14 residues. Looked up from germline, CDR1 is SGHDT and CDR2 is YYEEEE.

The sample holds a few counts of this clonotype. The gene calls are TRBV27 and TRBJ2-4; D gene uncertain. Germline assignment: CDR1 MNHEY and CDR2 SMNVEV (reference sequence). V lost 3 bases and J lost 0, with 15 bases in between. The CDR3 loop spans 17 amino acids. For the CDR3, the DNA is TGTGCCAGCAGTTTCTGGTGTACAGATCTAGCCAAAAACATTCAGTACTTC. Translated: CASSFWCTDLAKNIQYF.

The J gene is TRBJ2-7, the V gene TRBV28; unclear D gene. Trimming pared 7 bases from V and 5 bases from J, leaving 15 bases between. The CDR3 totals 13 residues. CDR1 MDHEN and CDR2 SYDVKM come from the germline V gene. CDR3 amino acids: CASTARAPHEQYF. CDR3 coding DNA: TGTGCCAGCACCGCCCGCGCCCCCCACGAGCAGTACTTC.

This clonotype was counted only a few times. The chain has TRBV5-1 and TRBJ1-1; 9 bases line up with TRBD1. Trimming removed 6 bases from V and 0 bases from J; junction bases left unmatched: 6. From germline, CDR1 is SGHRS and CDR2 YFSETQ. This CDR3 contains 15 residues. The CDR3: CASNKRTGVNTEAFF. The CDR3 bases are TGCGCCAGCAACAAAAGGACAGGGGTGAACACTGAAGCTTTCTTT.

This rearrangement joins TRBV27 to TRBJ1-1, with 7 bases that match TRBD1. There are 13 residues in the CDR3. J was trimmed by 5 bases and V by 5 bases; bases with no gene match: 5. Looked up from germline, CDR1 is MNHEY and CDR2 is SMNVEV (reference sequence). The CDR3: CASSANRGTEAFF. The CDR3 nucleotides are TGTGCCAGCAGTGCAAACAGGGGAACTGAAGCTTTCTTT.

This clonotype has more than one count but fewer than ten. This chain joins TRBV20-1 and TRBJ2-3; TRBD2 might be the D (5 bases). Trimming stripped 1 base from V and 4 bases from J, with 21 bases between. Germline lookup yields CDR1 DFQATT and CDR2 SNEGSKA (reference sequence). The CDR3 is 17 amino acids. The CDR3 protein is CSARGNEGAPAADTQYF. The DNA for the CDR3 is TGCAGTGCTAGAGGAAACGAGGGAGCCCCGGCAGCAGATACGCAGTATTTT.

This clonotype was recorded at least ten times. The V gene is TRBV10-3, the J gene TRBJ2-2; the match to TRBD1 covers 8 bases. From germline, CDR1 is ENHRY and CDR2 SYGVKD. Losses at the gene ends were 4 bases for V and 4 bases for J; bases not matched to a gene: 5. The CDR3 is 15 amino acids. The CDR3 region has the DNA TGTGCCATCAGTGGGACAGGGATTGGCACCGGGGAGCTGTTTTTT. The encoded protein is CAISGTGIGTGELFF.